A single sample is the source of the 29 T cell receptor delta chains below, sequenced in a study of gamma-delta chains in newborns, infants, children. TCRdb re-processed the reads using CATT. The sample has about 4,900 delta-chain clones; approximately 3.9% are singletons. Sequencing input: blood. The source is a child who was a newborn, infant or young child, either healthy, febrile or measles-vaccinated (not recorded which).

This clone was seen more than once but under ten times. This sequence may be a read error, since a much larger clone differs from it by one base. The chain combines TRDV1 with TRDJ2; the D gene is possibly TRDD3 (6 bases). The CDR3 totals 20 residues. Germline values: CDR1 TSWWSYY, CDR2 QGS. CDR3: CALGELPYWALGRLAAQPFF. CDR3 nucleotide sequence: TGTGCTCTTGGGGAACTACCCTACTGGGCGTTAGGAAGGTTGGCAGCACAACCCTTCTTT.

With regard to this clone: Since a far larger clone is one base different, this is likely a read error. Distinct nucleotide sequences in the sample also encode this CDR3. The V and J genes are TRDV2 and TRDJ3, with D perhaps TRDD3 (5 bases). The length of the CDR3 is 19 residues. CDR1 GEAIGNYY and CDR2 EKD come from the germline V gene. The CDR3: CACDTLGTLSSWDTRQMFF. The CDR3 DNA is TGTGCCTGCGACACCTTGGGGACCCTAAGCTCCTGGGACACCCGACAGATGTTTTTC.

Only a few counts were recorded for this clone. The mismatch at residue 9 between this DNA's translation and the TCRdb protein of a much larger clone likely reflects a read error; the protein shown is translated from the DNA. The chain employs TRDV2 and TRDJ3; 8 nucleotides match TRDD3. The CDR3 has 20 amino acids. Germline trimming cut 3 bases from V and 0 bases from J; bases unmatched to any gene: 12. Germline CDR1 is GEAIGNYY and CDR2 is EKD. CDR3 amino acids: CACDFLLGGTRSWDTRQMFF. The CDR3, as DNA: TGTGCCTGTGACTTCTTACTGGGGGGTACGCGCTCCTGGGACACCCGACAGATGTTTTTC.

In regard to this clone: The protein recorded in TCRdb matches a much larger clone and deviates from this DNA's translation at residue 15, suggesting a read error; the protein here is obtained by translating the DNA. The chain couples TRDV2 to TRDJ1; tentative D call: TRDD3 (5 bases). This CDR3 has 16 residues. The germline V gene has CDR1 GEAIGNYY and CDR2 EKD. CDR3 sequence (DNA): TGTGCCTGTGACACCGTGGGGACCCTGTACACCGATAAACTCACCTTT. This translates into CACDTVGTLYTDKLTF.

As concerns this clone: A much larger clone sits a single nucleotide away, making a read error possible. The chain combines TRDV1 with TRDJ1; 9 bases are shared with TRDD3. Germline values: CDR1 TSWWSYY, CDR2 QGS. The trim removed 4 bases at V and 1 base at J, leaving 28 bases unmatched. This CDR3 has 23 amino acids. CDR3 in amino acids: CALGVPEGYPYWGTNLGTDKLIF. CDR3 nucleotides: TGTGCTCTTGGGGTCCCGGAAGGCTACCCGTACTGGGGGACCAACTTAGGCACCGATAAACTCATCTTT.

By proportion, this clone is medium-sized. This sequence joins TRDV1 and TRDJ3; either TRDD2 or TRDD3 may supply D (9 bases each). The CDR3 runs 21 residues. The germline V gene encodes CDR1 TSWWSYY and CDR2 QGS. The V and J ends lost 7 bases and 5 bases respectively, with 30 bases between them. The CDR3 spells CALATNPSYGGIQRDTRQMFF. The CDR3 DNA reads TGTGCTCTTGCGACGAATCCTTCCTACGGGGGGATACAGCGGGACACCCGACAGATGTTTTTC.

With regard to this clone: It may be a read error: a sequence one base away is much more abundant. The J gene is TRDJ1, the V gene TRDV1; TRDD3 agrees at 13 bases. Germline values: CDR1 TSWWSYY, CDR2 QGS. This CDR3 region has 21 residues. The CDR3 sequence is CALGEPLRVLGDTGNTDKPIF. In DNA form, the CDR3 reads TGTGCTCTTGGGGAACCCCTCCGCGTACTGGGGGATACGGGCAACACCGATAAACCCATCTTT.

This clone rates as medium-sized (0.01 to 0.1%). A much larger clone differs by one base, so this may be a read error. The chain links TRDV2 to TRDJ3, with 7 bases that match TRDD3. The V segment lost 3 bases and the J segment 0 bases; nucleotides outside the gene matches: 10. The CDR3 is 19 amino acids. Per the germline V gene, CDR1 is GEAIGNYY and CDR2 is EKD. The CDR3 here is CACDDKGIMSSWDTRQMFF. CDR3 in DNA: TGTGCCTGTGACGATAAGGGGATAATGAGCTCCTGGGACACCCGACAGATGTTTTTC.

In this sample, this clone turned up a few times. TCRdb assigns this DNA the protein of a much larger clone, which departs from its translation at residue 14; this likely reflects a read error, and the protein shown comes from translating the DNA. V is TRDV1 and J is TRDJ1, with D possibly being TRDD3 (6 bases). Per the germline V gene, CDR1 is TSWWSYY and CDR2 is QGS. CDR3 length: 15 amino acids. CDR3 sequence reads: CALGELVLGTDKLTF. CDR3 nucleotide sequence: TGTGCTCTTGGGGAACTGGTACTGGGCACCGATAAACTCACCTTT.

This clone occurred a few times. A far larger clone is only one base removed, so a read error is likely. The chain is built from TRDV2 and TRDJ3; possible D gene TRDD3, 6 bases. Per the germline V gene, CDR1 is GEAIGNYY and CDR2 is EKD. The CDR3 runs 18 residues. V lost 0 bases to trimming and J lost 2 bases, with 13 bases between them. The CDR3 region has the DNA TGTGCCTGTGACACCGGGGGACCGAGCCCCTGGGACACCCGACAGATGTTTTTC. This encodes CACDTGGPSPWDTRQMFF.

As to this clone: Just one base apart from a much larger clone, this may be a read error. The identical CDR3 is also encoded by other nucleotide sequences in the sample. The chain employs TRDV1 and TRDJ2; D gene ambiguous. Germline values: CDR1 TSWWSYY, CDR2 QGS. The CDR3 runs 16 residues. Trimming took 6 bases from V and 8 from J, leaving 22 bases between them. Here the CDR3 reads CALGPHRSRMRAQLFF. The CDR3 DNA follows: TGTGCTCTTGGACCCCACCGTTCGAGGATGCGGGCACAACTCTTCTTT.

This clone is deemed medium-sized. It may be a read error: a sequence one base away is much more abundant. The genes are TRDV2 and TRDJ3; TRDD3 aligns across 11 bases. Losses at the gene ends were 0 bases for V and 0 bases for J; bases not matched to a gene: 3. This CDR3 is 19 amino acids long. CDR1 is GEAIGNYY, CDR2 EKD, per germline. DNA for the CDR3: TGTGCCTGTGACACCGTACTGGGGGATATCTCCTGGGACACCCGACAGATGTTTTTC. Its translation is CACDTVLGDISWDTRQMFF.

This clone has a handful of counts. The protein recorded in TCRdb matches a much larger clone and deviates from this DNA's translation at residue 9, suggesting a read error; the protein here is obtained by translating the DNA. The J gene is TRDJ1, the V gene TRDV3; D uncertain. The length of the CDR3 is 17 residues. CDR1 is TVYSNPD and CDR2 is GDNSRS in the germline V gene (reference sequence). CDR3 DNA sequence: TGTGCATTAAGATTCCACCAACTGAGGGGTGACACCGATAAACTCATCTTT. Its protein product is CALRFHQLRGDTDKLIF.

Judged by abundance, this clone is large (0.1 to 1%). The identical CDR3 is also encoded by other nucleotide sequences in the sample. The chain has TRDV1 and TRDJ1, with 12 bases aligning to TRDD3. The CDR3 covers 23 residues. In germline, CDR1 is TSWWSYY, CDR2 QGS. V trimming: 4 bases; J trimming: 0 bases; junction bases outside the gene matches: 24. CDR3 DNA sequence: TGTGCTCTTGGGGTTCACCTTCCTACTGCGTACTGGGGGATACTACCGAACACCGATAAACTCATCTTT. Protein: CALGVHLPTAYWGILPNTDKLIF.

For this clone: A far larger clone is just one base off, so this is likely a read error. The chain is built from TRDV2 and TRDJ1; D is perhaps TRDD3 (5 bases). Germline loops: CDR1 GEAIGNYY, CDR2 EKD. The CDR3 consists of 14 residues. CDR3 nucleotide sequence: TGTGCCCGTGACACCGTGGGATACACCGATAAACTCATCTTT. This encodes CARDTVGYTDKLIF.

This clone was observed a few times. With only one base between it and a far larger clone, this is likely a read error. Other nucleotide sequences from this sample produce the same CDR3. The chain is built from TRDV1 and TRDJ1; 9 positions agree with TRDD3. V shed 0 bases and J 0 bases; nucleotides not matched to a gene: 8. CDR3 length: 18 residues. CDR1 is TSWWSYY, CDR2 QGS, per germline. The CDR3 spells CALGELPYWGRYTDKLIF. CDR3 DNA: TGTGCTCTTGGGGAACTCCCCTACTGGGGGAGATACACCGATAAACTCATCTTT.

There are a few counts of this clone. TCRdb's listed protein matches a much larger clone and diverges from this DNA's translation at residue 5, likely through a read error; the protein shown comes from the DNA. This chain uses TRDV1 with TRDJ3; D gene ambiguous. The CDR3 has 19 amino acids. V was clipped by 4 bases and J by 5 bases, with 21 bases between them. The germline V gene has CDR1 TSWWSYY and CDR2 QGS. CDR3 in DNA: TGTGCTCTTGGGGGGCTACACCTCAACCAAAGAAGGGACACCCGACAGATGTTTTTC. Residues: CALGGLHLNQRRDTRQMFF.

In the case of this clone: Additional DNA sequences in this sample encode the identical CDR3. The chain couples TRDV2 to TRDJ3, with 7 bases aligning to TRDD3. Trimming cost V 3 bases and J 0 bases; bases outside gene matches: 13. This CDR3 has 20 amino acids. The germline gives CDR1 GEAIGNYY, CDR2 EKD. The CDR3 sequence: CACDERPTGISSWDTRQMFF. CDR3 DNA sequence: TGTGCCTGTGACGAGAGACCTACGGGGATAAGCTCCTGGGACACCCGACAGATGTTTTTC.

A word on this clone: This likely came from a read error, as a far larger clone is one base away. The same CDR3 arises from other DNA sequences in this sample as well. The CDR3 loop reads CALGEPPSYLYYGLYTDKLIF. The CDR3 coding sequence is TGTGCTCTTGGGGAACCACCCTCCTACTTGTATTACGGACTGTACACCGATAAACTCATCTTT. The J gene is TRDJ1, the V gene TRDV1; TRDD2 might be the D (6 bases). The ends were cut back, 1 base at V and 0 bases at J, with 27 bases in the middle. Germline loops: CDR1 TSWWSYY, CDR2 QGS. The CDR3 contains 21 residues.

A note on this clone: This may come from a read error, since a much larger clone is one base off. The CDR3, as DNA: TGTGCCTGTGACAAAGTACTGGGGGATACGCCTAGCTCCCGGGACACCCGACAGATGTTTTTC. Protein: CACDKVLGDTPSSRDTRQMFF. This sequence joins TRDV2 and TRDJ3, with 13 bases aligning to TRDD3. CDR3 length: 21 amino acids. Per germline, CDR1 GEAIGNYY and CDR2 EKD.

With regard to this clone: The TCRdb protein comes from a much larger clone and disagrees with this DNA's translation at residue 5, likely due to a read error; the protein given here is derived from the DNA. This chain joins TRDV2 and TRDJ3; unclear D gene. Germline assignment: CDR1 GEAIGNYY and CDR2 EKD. The CDR3 runs 18 residues. The V end lost 3 bases, the J end lost 0 bases, and 14 bases lay between the germline ends. The CDR3: CACDQRGKSSWDTRQMFF. CDR3 nucleotide sequence: TGTGCCTGTGACCAAAGGGGTAAAAGCTCCTGGGACACCCGACAGATGTTTTTC.

With respect to this clone: It differs at one base from a far larger clone, so likely a read error. The genes are TRDV1 and TRDJ1; 12 positions agree with TRDD3. Germline V gives CDR1 TSWWSYY, CDR2 QGS. The V and J ends lost 3 bases and 3 bases, in that order; junction bases with no gene match: 29. CDR3 length: 24 residues. CDR3: CALGDPTNTPSWTGGYYYADKLIF. The DNA of the CDR3 is TGTGCTCTTGGGGACCCCACAAACACCCCTTCCTGGACTGGGGGATACTACTACGCCGATAAACTCATCTTT.

With respect to this clone: The protein TCRdb lists belongs to a much larger clone and differs from this DNA's translation at residue 9, which points to a read error; the protein shown is made from the DNA. This chain connects TRDV2 to TRDJ3; D perhaps matches TRDD3 (5 bases). This CDR3 has 19 residues. The germline V and J ends were trimmed by 0 bases and 1 base, with 15 bases remaining between them. Germline V gene lookup returns CDR1 GEAIGNYY and CDR2 EKD. CDR3 sequence (DNA): TGTGCCTGTGACACCGGAGGTTGGAGGATATCCTGGGACACCCGACAGATGTTTTTC. Protein product: CACDTGGWRISWDTRQMFF.

This clone was recorded a few times. With only one base between it and a far larger clone, this is likely a read error. This chain connects TRDV1 to TRDJ3; 8 bases map to TRDD3. There are 22 residues in the CDR3. Germline CDR1 reads TSWWSYY; CDR2 reads QGS. CDR3 in amino acids: CALGEDTTVLGASSWGTRQMFF. CDR3 bases: TGTGCTCTTGGGGAAGATACCACCGTACTGGGGGCCAGCTCCTGGGGCACCCGACAGATGTTTTTC.

This clone was seen only a few times. A far larger clone is a single base away, which makes a read error likely. The chain links TRDV1 to TRDJ2, with 11 bases matching TRDD3. The CDR3 runs 23 residues. Germline V gives CDR1 TSWWSYY, CDR2 QGS. The ends lost 1 base at V and 6 bases at J; junction bases unmatched: 25. The CDR3 DNA sequence: TGTGCTCTTGGGGAACCTTCCTCAACACTACCACACTGGGGGATAGGGGGAGCAGCACAACTCTTCTTT. Translation: CALGEPSSTLPHWGIGGAAQLFF.

With regard to this clone: The protein held in TCRdb is that of a much larger clone and does not match this DNA's translation at residue 6, likely because of a read error; the protein shown is translated from the DNA. The V gene is TRAV29/DV5, the J gene TRDJ3; 13 bases map to TRDD3. Germline V gene sequence: CDR1 NSMFDY, CDR2 ISSIKDK. The CDR3 is 19 residues long. J was trimmed by 2 bases and V by 0 bases; bases with no gene match: 5. The CDR3 reads CAASATTGGYAWDTRQMFF. The CDR3 coding sequence is TGTGCAGCAAGCGCGACTACTGGGGGATACGCCTGGGACACCCGACAGATGTTTTTC.

About this clone: One end of the junction fails to match germline, which may point to a read error. Other DNA sequences in this sample translate to the same CDR3. The V gene is TRDV2, the J gene TRDJ3; 7 nucleotides line up with TRDD3. Germline CDR1 and CDR2: GEAIGNYY and EKD. The CDR3 extends over 20 amino acids. The CDR3 here is CACDERPTGISSWDTRQMFF. The CDR3 nucleotides read TGTGCCTGTGACGAGAGACCTACGGGGATAAGCTCCTGGGACACCCGCCAGATGTTTTTC.

This clone has more than one count but fewer than ten. For this DNA, TCRdb reports the protein of a much larger clone, which diverges at residue 15, most likely from a read error; the protein presented here is translated directly from the DNA. The CDR3 bases are TGTGCTCTTGGGGAACTACATGGGGGATACACCTGGGACACCCAACAGATGTTTTTC. This gives the protein CALGELHGGYTWDTQQMFF. The chain joins TRDV1 to TRDJ3; 10 positions match TRDD3. CDR3 size: 19 residues. Germline assignment: CDR1 TSWWSYY and CDR2 QGS.

This clone was counted a few times. For this DNA, TCRdb reports the protein of a much larger clone, which diverges at residue 6, most likely from a read error; the protein presented here is translated directly from the DNA. The V gene is TRDV2, the J gene TRDJ3; D gene uncertain. V was shortened by 0 bases and J by 3 bases, with 8 bases between the two germline ends. CDR3 length: 16 residues. Looked up from germline, CDR1 is GEAIGNYY and CDR2 is EKD. The DNA of the CDR3 is TGTGCCTGTGACACCTCCCCTGGCTGGGACACCCGACAGATGTTTTTC. Protein product: CACDTSPGWDTRQMFF.